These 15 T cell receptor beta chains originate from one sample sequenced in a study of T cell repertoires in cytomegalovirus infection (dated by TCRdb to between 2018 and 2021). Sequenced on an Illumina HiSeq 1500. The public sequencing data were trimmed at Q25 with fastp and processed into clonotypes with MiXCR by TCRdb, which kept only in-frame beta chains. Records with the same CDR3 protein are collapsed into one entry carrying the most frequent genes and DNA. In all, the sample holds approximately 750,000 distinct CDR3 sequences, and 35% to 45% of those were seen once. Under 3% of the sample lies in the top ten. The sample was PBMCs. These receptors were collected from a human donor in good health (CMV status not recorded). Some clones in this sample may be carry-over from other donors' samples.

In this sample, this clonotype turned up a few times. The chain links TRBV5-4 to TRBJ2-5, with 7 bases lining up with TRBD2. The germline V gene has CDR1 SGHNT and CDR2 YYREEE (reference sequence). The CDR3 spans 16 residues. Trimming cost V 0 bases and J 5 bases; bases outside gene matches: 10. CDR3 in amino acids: CASSLVLGREGETQYF. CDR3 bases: TGTGCCAGCAGCTTGGTCTTGGGCAGGGAGGGGGAGACCCAGTACTTC.

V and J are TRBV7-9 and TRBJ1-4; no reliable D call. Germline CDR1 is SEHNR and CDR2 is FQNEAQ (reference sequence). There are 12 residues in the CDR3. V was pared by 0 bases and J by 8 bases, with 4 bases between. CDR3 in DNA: TGTGCCAGCAGCTTAGCGAGCGAAAAACTGTTTTTT. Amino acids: CASSLASEKLFF.

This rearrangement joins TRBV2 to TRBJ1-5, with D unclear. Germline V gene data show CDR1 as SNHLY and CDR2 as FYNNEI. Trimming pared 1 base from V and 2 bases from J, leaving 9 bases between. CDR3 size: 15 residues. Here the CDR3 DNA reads TGTGCCAGCAGTGAAGGGGGAGGTCGCAATCAGCCCCAGCATTTT. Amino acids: CASSEGGGRNQPQHF.

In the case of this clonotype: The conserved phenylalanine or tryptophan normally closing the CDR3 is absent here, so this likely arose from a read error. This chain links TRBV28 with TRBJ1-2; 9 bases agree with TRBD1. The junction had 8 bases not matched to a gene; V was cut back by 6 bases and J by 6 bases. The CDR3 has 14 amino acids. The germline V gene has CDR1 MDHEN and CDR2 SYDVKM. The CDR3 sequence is CASRLVQGAHGYTL. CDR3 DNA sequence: TGTGCCAGCAGACTTGTACAGGGGGCACATGGCTACACCTTA.

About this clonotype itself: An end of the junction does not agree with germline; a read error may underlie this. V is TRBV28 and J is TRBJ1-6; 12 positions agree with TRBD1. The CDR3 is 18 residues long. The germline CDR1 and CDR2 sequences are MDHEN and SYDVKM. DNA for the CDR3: TGTTCCAGCAGTTTGGGGACAGGGGGCATCATGTATAATTCACCCCTCCACTTT. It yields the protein CSSSLGTGGIMYNSPLHF.

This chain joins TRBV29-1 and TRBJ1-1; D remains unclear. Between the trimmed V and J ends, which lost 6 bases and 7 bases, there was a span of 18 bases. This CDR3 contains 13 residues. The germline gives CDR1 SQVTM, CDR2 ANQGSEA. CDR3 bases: TGCAGCGTGAGCCCCCGGGGAAGGATTGAAGCTTTCTTT. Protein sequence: CSVSPRGRIEAFF.

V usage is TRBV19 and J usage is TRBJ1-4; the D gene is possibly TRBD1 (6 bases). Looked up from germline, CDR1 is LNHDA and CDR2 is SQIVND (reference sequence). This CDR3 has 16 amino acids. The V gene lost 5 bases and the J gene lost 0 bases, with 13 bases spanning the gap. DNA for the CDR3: TGTGCCAGTAGTCACGGGACACTTCCAACTAATGAAAAACTGTTTTTT. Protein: CASSHGTLPTNEKLFF.

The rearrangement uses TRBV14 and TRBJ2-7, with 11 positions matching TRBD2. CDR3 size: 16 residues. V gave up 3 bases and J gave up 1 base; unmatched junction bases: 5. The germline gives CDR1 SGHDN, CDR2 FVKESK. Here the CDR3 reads CASSQILAGASYEQYF. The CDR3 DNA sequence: TGTGCCAGCAGCCAGATACTAGCGGGGGCTTCCTACGAGCAGTACTTC.

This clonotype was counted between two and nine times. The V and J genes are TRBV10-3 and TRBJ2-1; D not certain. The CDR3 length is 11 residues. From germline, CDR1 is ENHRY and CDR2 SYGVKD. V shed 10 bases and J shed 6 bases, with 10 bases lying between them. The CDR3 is CATSETNEQFF. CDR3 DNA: TGTGCCACCTCGGAAACCAATGAGCAGTTCTTC.

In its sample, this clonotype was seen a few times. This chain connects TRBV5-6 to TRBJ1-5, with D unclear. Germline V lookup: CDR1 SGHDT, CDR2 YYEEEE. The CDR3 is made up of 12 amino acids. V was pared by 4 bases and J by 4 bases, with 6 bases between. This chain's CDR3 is CASSNENQPQHF. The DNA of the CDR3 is TGTGCCAGCAGCAATGAAAATCAGCCCCAGCATTTT.

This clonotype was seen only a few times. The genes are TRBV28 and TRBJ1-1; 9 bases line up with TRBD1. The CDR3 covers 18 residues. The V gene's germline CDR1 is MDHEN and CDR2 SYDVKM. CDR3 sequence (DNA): TGTGAAACCTCCCCCGGGACAGGGTACCGCTTGGGTAGCCCTGAAGCTTTCTTT. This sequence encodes CETSPGTGYRLGSPEAFF.

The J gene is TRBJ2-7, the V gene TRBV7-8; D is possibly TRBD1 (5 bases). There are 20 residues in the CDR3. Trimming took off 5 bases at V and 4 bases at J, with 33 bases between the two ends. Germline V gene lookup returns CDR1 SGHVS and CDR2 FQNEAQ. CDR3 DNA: TGTGCCAGCAGCCCCAGGGTAGCAGCAGGACAAAGACACCTACTGTACGAGCAGTACTTC. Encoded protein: CASSPRVAAGQRHLLYEQYF.

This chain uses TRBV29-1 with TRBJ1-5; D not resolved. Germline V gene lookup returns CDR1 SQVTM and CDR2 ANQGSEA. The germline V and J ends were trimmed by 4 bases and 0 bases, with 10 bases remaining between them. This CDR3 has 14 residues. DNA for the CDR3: TGCAGCGTTGTCTCGGATAATAGCAATCAGCCCCAGCATTTT. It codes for CSVVSDNSNQPQHF.

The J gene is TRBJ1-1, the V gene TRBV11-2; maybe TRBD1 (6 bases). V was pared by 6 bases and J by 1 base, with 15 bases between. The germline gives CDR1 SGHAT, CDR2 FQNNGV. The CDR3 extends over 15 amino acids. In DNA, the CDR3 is TGTGCCAGCAGGCAGGGGATTCCGGGGAACACTGAAGCTTTCTTT. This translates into CASRQGIPGNTEAFF.

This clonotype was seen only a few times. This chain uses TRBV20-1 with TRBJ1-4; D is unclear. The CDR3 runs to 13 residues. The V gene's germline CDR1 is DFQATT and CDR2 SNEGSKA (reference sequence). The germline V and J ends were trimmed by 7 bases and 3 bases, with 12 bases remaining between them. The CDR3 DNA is TGCAGTGTTCACCGTGCGGCTAATGAAAAACTGTTTTTT. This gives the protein CSVHRAANEKLFF.